The 22 T cell receptor beta chains presented below share a single source sample, sequenced in a study of blood T cell repertoires in COVID-19. Assay used: immunoSEQ multiplex PCR; TCRdb lists only in-frame clones, some missing. The repertoire has some 290,000 clones, around four fifths of them found once; the top ten carry about 4.5%. The specimen was peripheral blood. Source of these receptors: a man between 60 and 75 years old who had recovered from COVID-19.

The chain has TRBV5-6 and TRBJ2-2; TRBD1 matches at 8 bases. This CDR3 is 15 amino acids long. The J segment lost 5 bases and the V segment lost 3 bases, leaving 6 bases of the junction unmatched. In germline, CDR1 is SGHDT, CDR2 YYEEEE. CDR3 amino acids: CASSWGTGLTGELFF. CDR3 nucleotide sequence: TGTGCCAGCAGCTGGGGGACAGGATTGACCGGGGAGCTGTTTTTT.

The J gene is TRBJ2-7, the V gene TRBV29-1, with 14 bases aligning to TRBD2. J was trimmed by 5 bases and V by 5 bases; bases with no gene match: 11. Germline V CDR1 and CDR2: SQVTM, ANQGSEA. This CDR3 spans 16 amino acids. The CDR3 region has the DNA TGCAGCGTTTCGGGACTAGCGGGAGCGATTAACGACGAGCAGTACTTC. Translation gives CSVSGLAGAINDEQYF.

V and J are TRBV7-9 and TRBJ2-2, with TRBD2 identical over 7 bases. Germline V gene lookup returns CDR1 SEHNR and CDR2 FQNEAQ (reference sequence). Trimming took 2 bases from V and 6 from J; bases not matched to a gene: 3. CDR3 length equals 14 residues. CDR3 in amino acids: CASSLSLAAGELFF. For the CDR3, the DNA is TGTGCCAGCAGCTTAAGTCTAGCGGCCGGGGAGCTGTTTTTT.

V is TRBV10-3 and J is TRBJ2-2, with D perhaps TRBD2 (5 bases). CDR1 is ENHRY and CDR2 is SYGVKD in the germline V gene. CDR3 length equals 16 residues. V was pared by 4 bases and J by 0 bases, with 12 bases between. CDR3 in amino acids: CAISAGTVANTGELFF. Written as DNA, the CDR3 is TGTGCCATCAGTGCGGGAACCGTCGCGAACACCGGGGAGCTGTTTTTT.

This clone occurred once. The chain is built from TRBV19 and TRBJ2-4; D possibly corresponds to TRBD2 (7 bases). This CDR3 has 15 residues. The germline V gene encodes CDR1 LNHDA and CDR2 SQIVND (reference sequence). V was cut by 0 bases and J by 6 bases, with 12 bases left in between. CDR3 sequence (DNA): TGTGCCAGTAGTATAGACAGGGGCGGGAGAAACATTCAGTACTTC. This codes for CASSIDRGGRNIQYF.

The rearrangement uses TRBV19 and TRBJ2-5; 10 bases fit TRBD1. This CDR3 is 15 amino acids long. V dropped 4 bases and J dropped 2; count of bases not matched to a gene: 4. The germline CDR1 and CDR2 sequences are LNHDA and SQIVND (reference sequence). The CDR3 sequence: CASSSRTGGQETQYF. The CDR3 nucleotides read TGTGCCAGTAGTAGTCGGACAGGGGGTCAAGAGACCCAGTACTTC.

V and J are TRBV5-4 and TRBJ1-2, with D tentatively TRBD1 (6 bases). Trimming shortened V by 0 bases and J by 4 bases, and 13 bases separated the two germline ends. The CDR3 is 15 amino acids. Germline CDR1 SGHNT, CDR2 YYREEE (reference sequence). This CDR3 reads CASSLGGGLGYGYTF. The CDR3 coding sequence is TGTGCCAGCAGCTTGGGGGGGGGCCTGGGCTATGGCTACACCTTC.

The V call is TRBV12-3 or TRBV12-4, the J call TRBJ1-1; D ambiguous. Trimming cost V 0 bases and J 3 bases, with 5 bases left between them. CDR3 length: 13 amino acids. The CDR3 DNA is TGTGCCAGCAGTTTAGCGTATGACACTGAAGCTTTCTTT. The encoded protein is CASSLAYDTEAFF.

The table lists this clone with a count of one. J is TRBJ2-7 and V is TRBV19; D possibly corresponds to TRBD2 (5 bases). CDR1 LNHDA and CDR2 SQIVND come from the germline V gene (reference sequence). The CDR3 covers 14 residues. V was cut by 1 base and J by 3 bases, with 10 bases left in between. CDR3 loop: CASSIGGSFYEQYF. CDR3 coding DNA: TGTGCCAGTAGTATAGGTGGGAGTTTCTACGAGCAGTACTTC.

The chain is built from TRBV5-8 and TRBJ2-3, with 7 positions matching TRBD1. Germline loops: CDR1 SGHTS, CDR2 YDEGEE. The CDR3 length is 16 residues. The ends lost 0 bases at V and 5 bases at J; junction bases unmatched: 9. The CDR3 reads CASSLERQGAGDTQYF. Here the CDR3 DNA reads TGTGCCAGCAGCTTGGAGAGACAGGGTGCGGGAGATACGCAGTATTTT.

The CDR3 DNA reads TGTGCCTGGACAGGGGGCCACAATCAGCCCCAGCATTTT. It is translated as CAWTGGHNQPQHF. The chain employs TRBV30 and TRBJ1-5; 8 bases are a match to TRBD1. CDR1 and CDR2 from the germline V gene are GTSNPN and SVGIG (reference sequence). The J segment lost 3 bases and the V segment lost 4 bases, leaving 2 bases of the junction unmatched. This CDR3 has 13 residues.

V usage is TRBV6-5 and J usage is TRBJ2-1; weak D call: TRBD2 (5 bases). The CDR3 runs 13 residues. CDR1 is MNHEY and CDR2 is SVGAGI in the germline V gene. Trimming removed 8 bases at V and 6 bases at J, with 14 bases between. The CDR3 nucleotides read TGTGCCAGCGGAATTAGCGTCCGCAATGAGCAGTTCTTC. Its translation is CASGISVRNEQFF.

This chain links TRBV2 with TRBJ2-7; 8 nucleotides agree with TRBD2. CDR1 is SNHLY and CDR2 is FYNNEI in the germline V gene. CDR3 length: 15 residues. J lost 0 bases, V lost 6 bases, and 7 bases had no gene match. CDR3 sequence (DNA): TGTGCCAGCAGCGAGCAGCGGGGGACCTCCTACGAGCAGTACTTC. This codes for CASSEQRGTSYEQYF.

The chain is built from TRBV7-6 and TRBJ2-3; 10 bases are shared with TRBD2. This CDR3 spans 17 amino acids. The germline CDR1 and CDR2 sequences are SGHVS and FNYEAQ. The J segment lost 1 base and the V segment lost 4 bases, leaving 8 bases of the junction unmatched. The CDR3 sequence is CASSSPSGSWGTDTQYF. CDR3 nucleotides: TGTGCCAGCAGCTCACCTAGCGGGAGCTGGGGCACAGATACGCAGTATTTT. Combining the CDR3 with reference TRBV7-6 and TRBJ2-3 gives the whole variable domain GAGVSQSPRYKVTKRGQDVALRCDPISGHVSLYWYRQALGQGPEFLTYFNYEAQQDKSGLPNDRFSAERPEGSISTLTIQRTEQRDSAMYRCASSSPSGSWGTDTQYFGPGTRLTVL.

V usage is TRBV5-5 and J usage is TRBJ2-5; the match to TRBD2 covers 8 bases. CDR1 is SGHKS and CDR2 is YYEKEE in the germline V gene (reference sequence). Losses at the gene ends were 0 bases for V and 2 bases for J; bases not matched to a gene: 6. The CDR3 covers 16 residues. The CDR3 DNA sequence: TGTGCCAGCAGCTTGGCCACGGGGGGGCCTCAAGAGACCCAGTACTTC. It specifies CASSLATGGPQETQYF.

The chain combines TRBV18 with TRBJ2-2; D may be TRBD2 (7 bases). Trimming stripped 6 bases from V and 5 bases from J, with 22 bases between. Germline CDR1 reads KGHSH; CDR2 reads LQKENI. The length of the CDR3 is 17 residues. CDR3 sequence: CASSPGRGQGSTGELFF. The CDR3 region has the DNA TGTGCCAGCTCCCCGGGGAGGGGTCAGGGGAGTACCGGGGAGCTGTTTTTT.

This clone was detected only once. The V gene is TRBV3-1 (or the pseudogene TRBV3-2), the J gene TRBJ2-3; possible D gene TRBD1, 6 bases. The length of the CDR3 is 19 residues. V lost 1 base and J 4 bases, leaving 24 bases between the germline ends. Looked up from germline, CDR1 is LGHDT and CDR2 is YNNKEL (reference sequence). The CDR3 sequence is CASSQVRETGQQTPDTQYF. CDR3 in DNA: TGTGCCAGCAGCCAAGTGAGGGAAACGGGACAACAAACACCAGATACGCAGTATTTT.

The chain uses TRBV13 and TRBJ1-4; possible D gene TRBD1, 6 bases. This CDR3 is 17 amino acids long. With 0 bases removed from V and 5 bases from J, the gap between germline ends came to 16 bases. Germline CDR1 PRHDT, CDR2 FYEKMQ (reference sequence). CDR3 bases: TGTGCCAGCAGCTTAGGGTCCCCAGGGGCGATCAATGAAAAACTGTTTTTT. Amino acid sequence: CASSLGSPGAINEKLFF.

The table lists this clone with a count of one. The chain combines TRBV5-4 with TRBJ2-7; 8 nucleotides line up with TRBD1. The CDR3 is made up of 16 amino acids. Unmatched junction bases numbered 16, after V lost 4 bases and J lost 7 bases. The germline V gene has CDR1 SGHNT and CDR2 YYREEE (reference sequence). This chain's CDR3 is CASSTAVRTGSREQYF. CDR3 sequence (DNA): TGTGCCAGCAGCACCGCGGTCCGGACAGGGTCGAGGGAGCAGTACTTC.

The rearrangement joins TRBV18 to TRBJ2-5; weak D call: TRBD1 (6 bases). V dropped 5 bases and J dropped 2 bases, with 9 bases sitting between them. This CDR3 has 13 amino acids. Germline CDR1 is KGHSH and CDR2 is LQKENI. The CDR3, as DNA: TGTGCCAGCTCATTCGGACAGCAAGAGACCCAGTACTTC. Translated: CASSFGQQETQYF.

V is TRBV4-1 and J is TRBJ2-2; D is unresolved. Trimming took 4 bases from V and 0 from J, leaving 15 bases between them. The CDR3 is made up of 17 amino acids. CDR1 MGHRA and CDR2 YSYEKL come from the germline V gene. The CDR3 sequence: CASSPTLGRANTGELFF. Here the CDR3 DNA reads TGCGCCAGCAGCCCGACCCTGGGCCGAGCGAACACCGGGGAGCTGTTTTTT.

This clone has a single count. V is TRBV19 and J is TRBJ2-1; TRBD2 matches 13 bases. The CDR3 runs to 15 residues. V lost 5 bases, J lost 6 bases, and 4 bases stayed unmatched. The germline CDR1 and CDR2 sequences are LNHDA and SQIVND (reference sequence). In DNA form, the CDR3 reads TGTGCCAGTAGTCCCTGGACTAGCGGGAGCAATGAGCAGTTCTTC. Translation gives CASSPWTSGSNEQFF.